These 28 T cell receptor beta chains came from one sample sequenced in a study of blood T cell repertoires in COVID-19. The table came from immunoSEQ multiplex PCR; TCRdb's copy has only in-frame clones and leaves some out. The table lists 99,000 or so clones, about 91% of them singletons. Material: peripheral blood. The receptors derive from a man aged 45-65 years with COVID-19, enrolled during active disease.

The rearrangement joins TRBV6-2 or TRBV6-3 to TRBJ1-2, with 7 nucleotides matching TRBD1. The trim removed 1 base at V and 8 bases at J, leaving 10 bases unmatched. The germline gives CDR1 MNHEY, CDR2 SVGEGT. The CDR3 runs 15 residues. The CDR3 loop reads CASSYYIHRGGGYTF. The CDR3 DNA follows: TGTGCCAGCAGTTACTACATACACAGGGGTGGAGGCTACACCTTC.

This chain connects TRBV5-4 to TRBJ2-1; TRBD2 aligns across 12 bases. The CDR3 contains 17 residues. V was clipped by 2 bases and J by 4 bases; unmatched bases: 7. In germline, CDR1 is SGHNT, CDR2 YYREEE (reference sequence). In DNA, the CDR3 is TGTGCCAGCAGCTTCCAACTAGCGGGGGGCCTATACAATGAGCAGTTCTTC. Translated: CASSFQLAGGLYNEQFF.

V is TRBV2 and J is TRBJ1-1, with 9 nucleotides matching TRBD1. This CDR3 contains 15 residues. The V gene end was trimmed by 4 bases and the J gene end by 1 base; junction bases not matched to a gene: 4. CDR1 is SNHLY and CDR2 is FYNNEI in the germline V gene. The CDR3 protein is CASSGQGVGNTEAFF. In DNA form, the CDR3 reads TGTGCCAGCAGTGGACAGGGGGTAGGGAACACTGAAGCTTTCTTT.

The genes are TRBV10-1 and TRBJ1-5; 7 positions agree with TRBD1. The length of the CDR3 is 15 residues. CDR1 and CDR2 (germline): WNHNN, SYGVQD (reference sequence). Losses at the gene ends were 5 bases for V and 2 bases for J; bases not matched to a gene: 6. The chain's CDR3 is CASSITTGRNQPQHF. Written as DNA, the CDR3 is TGCGCCAGCAGTATTACGACAGGGCGCAATCAGCCCCAGCATTTT.

The chain has TRBV21-1 and TRBJ1-2; the DNA was not compared with TRBD1, the D call given in the table. TRBV21-1 is a recognized pseudogene. The CDR3 runs to 13 residues. CDR3 nucleotides: TGTGCCAGCAAGGCAGGTAGTTTCTATGGCTACACCTTC. This codes for CASKAGSFYGYTF.

The chain recombines TRBV7-9 with TRBJ1-1, with 7 positions matching TRBD1. There are 15 residues in the CDR3. V shed 1 base, J shed 5 bases, and the junction held 7 bases outside the gene matches. CDR1 SEHNR and CDR2 FQNEAQ come from the germline V gene (reference sequence). The CDR3 spells CASSLVLTGSTEAFF. The CDR3 bases are TGTGCCAGCAGCTTAGTTTTGACAGGGTCAACTGAAGCTTTCTTT. The full variable domain, rest sourced from reference TRBV7-9 and TRBJ1-1, is DTGVSQNPRHKITKRGQNVTFRCDPISEHNRLYWYRQTLGQGPEFLTYFQNEAQLEKSRLLSDRFSAERPKGSFSTLEIQRTEQGDSAMYLCASSLVLTGSTEAFFGQGTRLTVV.

This clone occurred once. This chain joins TRBV6-5 and TRBJ1-1; D is unresolved. The germline gives CDR1 MNHEY, CDR2 SVGAGI. The CDR3 sequence is 14 residues long. V dropped 6 bases and J dropped 4 bases, with 15 bases sitting between them. CDR3 region: CASSLDARGTEAFF. As DNA, the CDR3 is TGTGCCAGCAGCCTTGATGCCCGGGGCACTGAAGCTTTCTTT.

The rearrangement uses TRBV5-6 and TRBJ1-3; TRBD1 matches at 8 bases. CDR3 length: 15 amino acids. Germline trimming cut 4 bases from V and 6 bases from J; bases unmatched to any gene: 9. Germline loops: CDR1 SGHDT, CDR2 YYEEEE. The CDR3 DNA is TGTGCCAGCAGCAGGGACCAGGGGGCAATAAACACCATATATTTT. Translating it yields CASSRDQGAINTIYF. The full variable domain, completed using reference TRBV5-6 and TRBJ1-3, is DAGVTQSPTHLIKTRGQQVTLRCSPKSGHDTVSWYQQALGQGPQFIFQYYEEEERQRGNFPDRFSGHQFPNYSSELNVNALLLGDSALYLCASSRDQGAINTIYFGEGSWLTVV.

The chain employs TRBV24-1 and TRBJ2-1; 8 bases map to TRBD1. The CDR3 contains 17 residues. Germline-derived CDR1 and CDR2 are KGHDR and SFDVKD. With V trimmed by 4 bases and J by 5 bases, 12 bases remained unmatched. In DNA form, the CDR3 reads TGTGCCACCAGTGACCCCGGACAGGGTACACTCCACAATGAGCAGTTCTTC. It encodes CATSDPGQGTLHNEQFF.

The chain couples TRBV3-1 (or the pseudogene TRBV3-2) to TRBJ2-1; TRBD2 aligns across 12 bases. V was clipped by 4 bases and J by 9 bases; unmatched bases: 7. Germline V gene lookup returns CDR1 LGHDT and CDR2 YNNKEL (reference sequence). The CDR3 covers 15 residues. CDR3 DNA: TGTGCCAGCAGCCCTCTAGCGGGGGGGATCGGTGAGCAGTTCTTC. Protein sequence: CASSPLAGGIGEQFF.

This chain joins TRBV27 and TRBJ1-3; D gene uncertain. Trimming pared 2 bases from V and 1 base from J, leaving 6 bases between. The CDR3 consists of 14 residues. From germline, CDR1 is MNHEY and CDR2 SMNVEV (reference sequence). Written as DNA, the CDR3 is TGTGCCAGCAGTTTACGGGGTTCTGGAAACACCATATATTTT. Amino acid sequence: CASSLRGSGNTIYF.

The V gene is TRBV9, the J gene TRBJ1-1; 8 bases map to TRBD1. The CDR3 extends over 17 amino acids. Germline V gives CDR1 SGDLS, CDR2 YYNGEE. The trim removed 3 bases at V and 5 bases at J, leaving 15 bases unmatched. CDR3 bases: TGTGCCAGCAGCGCCGGCTCTTCGTCGACAGGGGATACTGAAGCTTTCTTT. Translating gives CASSAGSSSTGDTEAFF.

The chain joins TRBV9 to TRBJ2-3; maybe TRBD2 (6 bases). Germline-derived CDR1 and CDR2 are SGDLS and YYNGEE. V lost 5 bases, J lost 1 base, and 11 bases lay in between. The CDR3 length is 14 residues. CDR3 sequence: CASRDPGGTDTQYF. DNA of the CDR3: TGTGCCAGCAGAGACCCGGGGGGCACAGATACGCAGTATTTT.

The V gene is TRBV19, the J gene TRBJ2-1; 11 positions agree with TRBD2. Germline CDR1 LNHDA, CDR2 SQIVND (reference sequence). V lost 5 bases to trimming and J lost 7 bases; unmatched junction nucleotides: 7. The CDR3 runs to 15 residues. This CDR3 is CASSALAGGSNEQFF. CDR3 bases: TGTGCCAGTAGTGCGCTAGCGGGGGGCTCGAATGAGCAGTTCTTC.

V gene TRBV30 combines with J gene TRBJ1-5, with 8 nucleotides matching TRBD1. V was pared by 0 bases and J by 5 bases, with 6 bases of the junction left unmatched. The germline gives CDR1 GTSNPN, CDR2 SVGIG (reference sequence). This CDR3 contains 15 residues. The chain's CDR3 is CAWSVTGTGYQPQHF. CDR3 nucleotides: TGTGCCTGGAGTGTGACTGGGACAGGTTATCAGCCCCAGCATTTT.

The rearrangement joins TRBV18 to TRBJ1-5, with D possibly TRBD1 on 5 matching bases. The CDR3 totals 13 residues. Germline V gives CDR1 KGHSH, CDR2 LQKENI. V was clipped by 3 bases and J by 7 bases, with 10 bases between them. CDR3 sequence: CASSPDKAQPQHF. DNA of the CDR3: TGTGCCAGCTCACCGGACAAGGCCCAGCCCCAGCATTTT.

In DNA form, the CDR3 reads TGTGCCAGCAGCTCGCGGGGGGCTTCTTTGAATGAGCAGTTCTTC. Its translation is CASSSRGASLNEQFF. This sequence joins TRBV9 and TRBJ2-1, with 8 positions matching TRBD2. J gave up 7 bases and V 4 bases, and 10 bases lay outside the gene matches. CDR1 and CDR2 from the germline V gene are SGDLS and YYNGEE. The CDR3 covers 15 residues.

CDR3 sequence: CASSSLVSSGNTIYF. CDR3 nucleotides: TGTGCCAGCAGCTCCCTGGTGAGCTCTGGAAACACCATATATTTT. This chain uses TRBV7-6 with TRBJ1-3; D unresolved. Trimming removed 4 bases from V and 0 bases from J, with 10 bases in between. CDR1 is SGHVS, CDR2 FNYEAQ, per germline. The CDR3 sequence is 15 residues long.

The J gene is TRBJ1-5, the V gene TRBV4-1; D unclear. The CDR3 is made up of 14 amino acids. Per the germline V gene, CDR1 is MGHRA and CDR2 is YSYEKL. The V end lost 2 bases, the J end lost 7 bases, and 12 bases lay between the germline ends. The CDR3 protein is CASSQQEAGQPQHF. The CDR3 region has the DNA TGCGCCAGCAGCCAACAGGAAGCGGGGCAGCCCCAGCATTTT.

The chain couples TRBV7-2 to TRBJ1-2; D perhaps matches TRBD1 (5 bases). Germline lookup yields CDR1 SGHTA and CDR2 FQGNSA. This CDR3 region has 16 residues. Trimming took 1 base from V and 7 from J, leaving 19 bases between them. CDR3: CASSLVGQGGGSGYTF. The CDR3 DNA sequence: TGTGCCAGCAGCTTAGTTGGCCAGGGCGGAGGGAGTGGCTACACCTTC. The whole variable domain, filled in from reference TRBV7-2 and TRBJ1-2, reads GAGVSQSPSNKVTEKGKDVELRCDPISGHTALYWYRQSLGQGLEFLIYFQGNSAPDKSGLPSDRFSAERTGGSVSTLTIQRTQQEDSAVYLCASSLVGQGGGSGYTFGSGTRLTVV.

The V and J genes are TRBV19 and TRBJ1-5, with unresolved D. V was pared by 8 bases and J by 3 bases, with 14 bases between. The germline V gene encodes CDR1 LNHDA and CDR2 SQIVND (reference sequence). This CDR3 region has 14 residues. In DNA form, the CDR3 reads TGTGCCAGTTCTAAGAGGCATCACAATCAGCCCCAGCATTTT. Its translation is CASSKRHHNQPQHF. Drawing the rest from reference TRBV19 and TRBJ1-5, the complete variable domain is DGGITQSPKYLFRKEGQNVTLSCEQNLNHDAMYWYRQDPGQGLRLIYYSQIVNDFQKGDIAEGYSVSREKKESFPLTVTSAQKNPTAFYLCASSKRHHNQPQHFGDGTRLSIL.

The chain joins TRBV5-4 to TRBJ1-3, with D maybe TRBD1 (5 bases). The CDR3 runs to 16 residues. In germline, CDR1 is SGHNT, CDR2 YYREEE (reference sequence). V gave up 2 bases and J gave up 0 bases, with 12 bases separating them. The CDR3 region has the DNA TGTGCCAGCAGCTTTGGGGCCAGTTACTCTGGAAACACCATATATTTT. It codes for CASSFGASYSGNTIYF.

V gene TRBV6-2 or TRBV6-3 combines with J gene TRBJ2-7; D unresolved. Per germline, CDR1 MNHEY and CDR2 SVGEGT. V dropped 0 bases and J dropped 4 bases, with 7 bases sitting between them. This CDR3 spans 13 amino acids. The CDR3 sequence is CASSYSSQYEQYF. As DNA, the CDR3 is TGTGCCAGCAGTTACTCATCGCAGTACGAGCAGTACTTC.

This clone appeared once. The chain links TRBV18 to TRBJ2-5; D is undetermined. The CDR3 runs 12 residues. V was cut by 2 bases and J by 4 bases, with 5 bases left in between. Per the germline V gene, CDR1 is KGHSH and CDR2 is LQKENI. The CDR3 DNA reads as TGTGCCAGCTCACCAACTTCAGAGACCCAGTACTTC. Its protein is CASSPTSETQYF.

V gene TRBV19 combines with J gene TRBJ1-1; D is possibly TRBD1 (6 bases). V dropped 6 bases and J dropped 0 bases, with 11 bases sitting between them. The germline gives CDR1 LNHDA, CDR2 SQIVND (reference sequence). The CDR3 length is 14 residues. The CDR3 DNA reads TGTGCCAGTAGACTACAGGGCATGAACACTGAAGCTTTCTTT. It encodes CASRLQGMNTEAFF.

The chain has TRBV11-2 and TRBJ1-2, with a possible D match to TRBD1 (5 bases). Germline CDR1 SGHAT, CDR2 FQNNGV. Between the trimmed V and J ends, which lost 8 bases and 4 bases, there was a span of 17 bases. This CDR3 comprises 14 residues. The CDR3 region has the DNA TGTGCCAGCTCCTTATACAGGCAGGGCTATGGCTACACCTTC. This codes for CASSLYRQGYGYTF.

This clone was seen just once. The V gene is TRBV20-1, the J gene TRBJ1-2; D is perhaps TRBD1 (5 bases). Germline V gene lookup returns CDR1 DFQATT and CDR2 SNEGSKA (reference sequence). The ends were cut back, 3 bases at V and 0 bases at J, with 17 bases in the middle. The CDR3 consists of 16 residues. This CDR3 reads CSASHGGTQANYGYTF. The DNA for the CDR3 is TGCAGTGCTAGTCATGGCGGGACTCAGGCTAACTATGGCTACACCTTC.

The rearrangement joins TRBV10-1 to TRBJ1-2, with D hard to call. The CDR3 totals 15 residues. Germline V gives CDR1 WNHNN, CDR2 SYGVQD (reference sequence). V gave up 8 bases and J gave up 5 bases, with 21 bases separating them. The CDR3 sequence: CASCLFGVRVYGYTF. CDR3 nucleotides: TGCGCCAGCTGCCTGTTCGGGGTTCGGGTATATGGCTACACCTTC.